This T cell receptor beta chain was observed in a study of T-cell memory formation after mild COVID-19. Across the study: TCR clusters were largely donor specific. Overall study results and limits: Clonal second-wave expansions that peaked on day 37 had unconfirmed SARS-CoV-2 specificity. Clones that contracted clustered mainly in CM and EM if CD4+ and in EMRA if CD8+. Clones contracting across day 15 to 85 had a balanced CD4/CD8 profile; later expanding clones leaned CD4+.

CDR3 length equals 14 residues. V was pared by 6 bases and J by 2 bases, with 6 bases of the junction left unmatched. Germline V gene data show CDR1 as ENHRY and CDR2 as SYGVKD. About this clonotype itself: As yet, its antigen is unknown.

Each CDR3 protein is one row after TCRdb ran MiXCR on the 5' RACE reads. The table lists 250,000 to 350,000 distinct CDR3 sequences, around 15% of them singletons. Sequencing used PBMCs or a T cell subset sorted from them (not recorded which). The origin of this receptor is a man aged 18 to 35 who had mild COVID-19 (a few samples of this study predate the infection). Cell type and time point are not known. The chain has TRBV10-3 and TRBJ2-7; TRBD1 aligns across 8 bases. CDR3 sequence reads: CAIRGTGATYEQYF. CDR3 nucleotides: TGTGCCATCAGGGGGACAGGCGCTACCTACGAGCAGTACTTC.